This T cell receptor (beta chain) was observed in a study of T cells expressing NK-cell markers. This CDR3 has 18 residues. The germline V gene has CDR1 MNHEY and CDR2 SMNVEV (reference sequence). No DNA is given; TCRdb re-called the 5' RACE reads and lists each CDR3 protein once. The sample's table shows about 400,000 distinct CDR3 sequences. This receptor was taken from a woman between 50 and 59 years old in good health. Sequenced material: blood T cells: a sorted CD56 or NKG2C T cell subset, CD4+ or CD8+ T cells, or bulk PBMC T cells (not recorded which). V gene TRBV27 combines with J gene TRBJ2-3; TCRdb's D call, TRBD1, is unchecked because there is no DNA. CDR3 in amino acids: CASSSLTPTVTSTDTQYF.